The 24 T cell receptor beta chains presented below share a single source sample, sequenced in a study of T cells in Graves' hyperthyroidism and ophthalmopathy. Amplified TCR beta CDR3 regions derived from RNA transcripts. RT-PCR in the first round (using the HTBI primer set) targeted the TCR CDR3. Using its own MiXCR run on the multiplex PCR reads, TCRdb lists one record per CDR3 protein. The sample lists 600,000 to 650,000 distinct CDR3 sequences, about 16% seen once, with 3.8% in the top ten. The sample taken for sequencing was blood. The receptors originated from a woman younger than 45 with Graves' hyperthyroidism.

This clonotype was observed a handful of times. This rearrangement joins TRBV19 to TRBJ2-1; D is ambiguous. The CDR3 has 15 amino acids. Trimming took 4 bases from V and 0 from J, leaving 10 bases between them. Germline V gives CDR1 LNHDA, CDR2 SQIVND (reference sequence). The DNA for the CDR3 is TGTGCCAGTAGTACCTCTAGTAACTCCTACAATGAGCAGTTCTTC. Protein: CASSTSSNSYNEQFF.

This chain uses TRBV5-1 with TRBJ2-1, with D tentatively TRBD1 or TRBD2 (5 bases each). The DNA end lines up better with TRBJ2-7; the J call may be wrong. The CDR3 has 14 amino acids. Germline loops: CDR1 SGHRS, CDR2 YFSETQ. CDR3 in amino acids: CASSLGTHLNEQYF. CDR3 nucleotides: TGCGCCAGCAGCCTAGGGACGCACTTAAATGAGCAGTACTTC.

This clonotype was recorded at least ten times. DNA for the CDR3: TGCGCCAGCAGCCGTGGACAGGGGGGAATAGAGACCCAGTACTTC. Protein: CASSRGQGGIETQYF. This chain joins TRBV4-1 and TRBJ2-5; 10 bases are shared with TRBD1. Germline V gives CDR1 MGHRA, CDR2 YSYEKL. With 4 bases clipped from V and 4 bases from J, the junction kept 6 bases outside the gene matches. The CDR3 covers 15 residues.

This clonotype was observed a handful of times. The chain links TRBV9 to TRBJ1-1; 9 bases align to TRBD1. The germline V gene encodes CDR1 SGDLS and CDR2 YYNGEE. V lost 3 bases to trimming and J lost 6 bases; unmatched junction nucleotides: 6. The CDR3 has 14 amino acids. The chain's CDR3 is CASSETGGEPEAFF. In nucleotides, the CDR3 is TGTGCCAGCAGCGAGACAGGGGGAGAGCCTGAAGCTTTCTTT.

This clonotype was counted many times. The V and J genes are TRBV6-5 and TRBJ2-1; 7 nucleotides match TRBD2. Germline trimming cut 1 base from V and 0 bases from J; bases unmatched to any gene: 9. The CDR3 length is 18 residues. The V gene's germline CDR1 is MNHEY and CDR2 SVGAGI. The CDR3 sequence: CASSYWGSGLSSYNEQFF. Written as DNA, the CDR3 is TGTGCCAGCAGTTACTGGGGTAGCGGGTTGAGCTCCTACAATGAGCAGTTCTTC.

This clonotype occurred many times. The chain joins TRBV28 to TRBJ2-7; TRBD2 might be the D (6 bases). In germline, CDR1 is MDHEN, CDR2 SYDVKM. The CDR3 covers 14 residues. Trimming left V 3 bases short and J 5 bases short, with 14 bases between. Written as DNA, the CDR3 is TGTGCCAGCAGTTTGAGGCTAGCGCATAACGAGCAGTACTTC. Translation: CASSLRLAHNEQYF.

A remark on this clonotype: A much larger clone lies a single base off, so this may be a read error. This chain joins TRBV28 and TRBJ1-5; the D gene is possibly TRBD1 (5 bases). From germline, CDR1 is MDHEN and CDR2 SYDVKM. This CDR3 is built from 16 residues. CDR3 sequence reads: CASSHPGPTNYQPRHF. The CDR3 DNA is TGTGCCAGCAGTCATCCGGGACCGACTAATTATCAGCCCCGGCATTTT.

This clonotype was observed many times. The chain has TRBV7-8 and TRBJ2-5; tentatively, D is TRBD1 (6 bases). Germline assignment: CDR1 SGHVS and CDR2 FQNEAQ. V was cut by 1 base and J by 1 base, with 13 bases left in between. The CDR3 loop spans 16 amino acids. CDR3 nucleotides: TGTGCCAGCAGCTTAGAATGGGGGCATGGCCAAGAGACCCAGTACTTC. Amino acid sequence: CASSLEWGHGQETQYF.

CDR3 sequence reads: CASSQDHNWAGLRYEKLFF. The DNA of the CDR3 is TGTGCCAGCAGCCAAGATCACAACTGGGCAGGCCTTCGATATGAAAAACTGTTTTTT. The chain couples TRBV4-2 to TRBJ1-4; no reliable D call. V lost 0 bases to trimming and J lost 6 bases, with 23 bases between them. CDR3 size: 19 residues. The germline V gene has CDR1 LGHNA and CDR2 YNFKEQ.

This rearrangement joins TRBV5-1 to TRBJ2-5; perhaps TRBD1 as D (5 bases). The V and J ends lost 7 bases and 4 bases respectively, with 14 bases between them. From germline, CDR1 is SGHRS and CDR2 YFSETQ. CDR3 length: 13 residues. The CDR3 DNA reads TGCGCCAGCGCCAGGGAAAGGCGAGAGACCCAGTACTTC. Protein product: CASARERRETQYF.

This chain uses TRBV11-3 with TRBJ2-1; D tentatively fits TRBD1 or TRBD2 (5 bases each). Germline V lookup: CDR1 SGHNT, CDR2 YENEEA. Trimming took off 4 bases at V and 4 bases at J, with 20 bases between the two ends. The CDR3 is 17 residues long. In DNA, the CDR3 is TGTGCCAGCAGCTCCGGATCGGGGACCTCCATATACAATGAGCAGTTCTTC. This codes for CASSSGSGTSIYNEQFF.

The CDR3 spells CASSLNPTGHNEQFF. The CDR3, as DNA: TGTGCCAGCAGCTTGAATCCCACAGGTCACAATGAGCAGTTCTTC. V usage is TRBV5-4 and J usage is TRBJ2-1; possible D gene TRBD1, 5 bases. Germline assignment: CDR1 SGHNT and CDR2 YYREEE (reference sequence). CDR3 length: 15 amino acids. Trimming removed 1 base from V and 5 bases from J, with 13 bases in between.

This clonotype was observed at least ten times. The CDR3 DNA reads TGTGCCAGCAGCGCAGGACAGGTATATGGCTACACCTTC. Amino acid sequence: CASSAGQVYGYTF. This chain connects TRBV27 to TRBJ1-2; 7 bases match TRBD1. CDR3 size: 13 residues. With V trimmed by 6 bases and J by 5 bases, 6 bases remained unmatched. Looked up from germline, CDR1 is MNHEY and CDR2 is SMNVEV (reference sequence).

This clonotype has at least ten counts. V gene TRBV6-1 combines with J gene TRBJ2-2, with TRBD1 identical over 9 bases. V was clipped by 6 bases and J by 3 bases; unmatched bases: 8. The CDR3 totals 16 residues. Germline-derived CDR1 and CDR2 are MNHNS and SASEGT. The CDR3 reads CASRAPGQGHTGELFF. The CDR3 DNA reads as TGTGCCAGCAGGGCCCCGGGACAGGGCCACACCGGGGAGCTGTTTTTT.

V and J are TRBV18 and TRBJ1-3, with 8 bases aligning to TRBD1. This CDR3 comprises 14 residues. Trimming took 8 bases from V and 0 from J; bases not matched to a gene: 3. CDR1 and CDR2 (germline): KGHSH, LQKENI. CDR3 region: CASATGGSGNTIYF. The DNA of the CDR3 is TGTGCCAGCGCCACAGGGGGCTCTGGAAACACCATATATTTT.

This clonotype was picked up many times. The genes are TRBV5-1 and TRBJ1-1; D is uncertain. Germline-derived CDR1 and CDR2 are SGHRS and YFSETQ. The CDR3 length is 13 residues. The germline V and J ends were trimmed by 4 bases and 2 bases, with 9 bases remaining between them. CDR3 loop: CASSLAFNTEAFF. The CDR3 nucleotides are TGCGCCAGCAGCCTGGCGTTCAACACTGAAGCTTTCTTT.

This clonotype showed up many times. This chain uses TRBV3-1 with TRBJ1-3; no clear D gene. Germline V gene lookup returns CDR1 LGHDT and CDR2 YNNKEL (reference sequence). Trimming pared 7 bases from V and 6 bases from J, leaving 16 bases between. This CDR3 contains 14 residues. The CDR3 DNA reads TGTGCCAGCAACCCCGGGCCTCAGGAAAACACCATATATTTT. This codes for CASNPGPQENTIYF.

The chain is built from TRBV7-9 and TRBJ1-1, with a tentative D call TRBD1 (6 bases). Germline-derived CDR1 and CDR2 are SEHNR and FQNEAQ (reference sequence). The CDR3 sequence is 15 residues long. The V end was cut by 3 bases, the J end by 1 base, with 12 bases between. CDR3 coding DNA: TGTGCCAGCAGCTTTGGGGACATTTCGAACACTGAAGCTTTCTTT. Translation gives CASSFGDISNTEAFF. Using reference TRBV7-9 and TRBJ1-1 for the parts outside the CDR3, the full variable domain is DTGVSQNPRHKITKRGQNVTFRCDPISEHNRLYWYRQTLGQGPEFLTYFQNEAQLEKSRLLSDRFSAERPKGSFSTLEIQRTEQGDSAMYLCASSFGDISNTEAFFGQGTRLTVV.

The sample holds many counts of this clonotype. The chain links TRBV10-3 to TRBJ2-1; 9 bases are a match to TRBD2. Trimming took 4 bases from V and 4 from J; bases not matched to a gene: 5. This CDR3 is built from 15 residues. Germline CDR1 ENHRY, CDR2 SYGVKD. The CDR3 loop is CAISGASGVYNEQFF. CDR3 coding DNA: TGTGCCATCAGTGGCGCTAGCGGGGTATACAATGAGCAGTTCTTC.

This clonotype was observed a handful of times. CDR3 DNA sequence: TGTGCCAGCAGCCTGCTTTGGCGGGAAGGGGAGACCCAGTACTTC. Translating it yields CASSLLWREGETQYF. J is TRBJ2-5 and V is TRBV7-2; D is perhaps TRBD2 (6 bases). Germline CDR1 reads SGHTA; CDR2 reads FQGNSA. The ends were cut back, 5 bases at V and 5 bases at J, with 18 bases in the middle. CDR3 length equals 15 residues.

The chain links TRBV24-1 to TRBJ2-3; D is uncertain. Germline V lookup: CDR1 KGHDR, CDR2 SFDVKD. V lost 5 bases and J lost 2, with 4 bases in between. The CDR3 is 12 amino acids. CDR3 sequence reads: CATSVSTDTQYF. CDR3 DNA sequence: TGTGCCACCAGTGTCTCCACAGATACGCAGTATTTT.

The chain is built from TRBV20-1 and TRBJ2-3; D perhaps matches TRBD2 (5 bases). The V gene's germline CDR1 is DFQATT and CDR2 SNEGSKA (reference sequence). The CDR3 is 10 amino acids. Trimming stripped 6 bases from V and 5 bases from J, with 6 bases between. The DNA of the CDR3 is TGCAGTGCCCGGGAAGATACGCAGTATTTT. It translates to CSAREDTQYF.

This clonotype was observed at least ten times. This chain links TRBV20-1 with TRBJ2-7, with D uncertain. Trimming removed 0 bases at V and 0 bases at J, with 12 bases between. Germline-derived CDR1 and CDR2 are DFQATT and SNEGSKA (reference sequence). There are 15 residues in the CDR3. The CDR3 sequence is CSARDGHYSSYEQYF. The CDR3, as DNA: TGCAGTGCTAGAGATGGGCACTATAGCTCCTACGAGCAGTACTTC.

This chain uses TRBV6-4 with TRBJ1-3; 7 bases fit TRBD1. The germline CDR1 and CDR2 sequences are MRHNA and SNTAGT. This CDR3 contains 13 residues. The V and J ends lost 7 bases and 4 bases, in that order; junction bases with no gene match: 4. The CDR3 spells CASKGARGNTIYF. The CDR3 DNA sequence: TGTGCCAGCAAGGGGGCGAGGGGAAACACCATATATTTT.